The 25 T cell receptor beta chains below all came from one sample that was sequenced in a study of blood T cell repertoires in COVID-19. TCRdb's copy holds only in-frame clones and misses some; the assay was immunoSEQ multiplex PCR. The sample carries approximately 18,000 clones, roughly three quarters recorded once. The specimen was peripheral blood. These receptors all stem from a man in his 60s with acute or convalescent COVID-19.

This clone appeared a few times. The CDR3 region has the DNA TGCGCCAGCAGAAAACGAGACAGGGGTCATGAAAAACTGTTTTTT. The encoded protein is CASRKRDRGHEKLFF. This sequence joins TRBV5-1 and TRBJ1-4, with TRBD1 matching over 8 bases. The CDR3 extends over 15 amino acids. CDR1 and CDR2 (germline): SGHRS, YFSETQ. With 5 bases clipped from V and 6 bases from J, the junction kept 9 bases outside the gene matches.

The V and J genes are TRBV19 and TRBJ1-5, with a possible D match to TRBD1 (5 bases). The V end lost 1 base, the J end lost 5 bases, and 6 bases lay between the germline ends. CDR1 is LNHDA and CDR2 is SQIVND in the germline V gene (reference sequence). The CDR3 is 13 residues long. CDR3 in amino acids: CASSIGGYQPQHF. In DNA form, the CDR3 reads TGTGCCAGTAGTATAGGGGGCTATCAGCCCCAGCATTTT.

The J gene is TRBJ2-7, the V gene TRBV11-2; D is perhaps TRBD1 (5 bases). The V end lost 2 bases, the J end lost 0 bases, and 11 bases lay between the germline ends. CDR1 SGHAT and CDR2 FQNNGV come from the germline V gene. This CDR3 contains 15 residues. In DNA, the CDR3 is TGTGCCAGCAGCTTAATCAGGGCGATCTCCTACGAGCAGTACTTC. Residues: CASSLIRAISYEQYF.

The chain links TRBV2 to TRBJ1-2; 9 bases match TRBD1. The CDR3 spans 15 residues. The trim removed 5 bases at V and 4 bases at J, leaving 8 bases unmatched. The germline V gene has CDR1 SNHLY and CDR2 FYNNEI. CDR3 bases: TGTGCCAGCAGTTCCCCGGGACAGGGTTTCTATGGCTACACCTTC. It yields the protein CASSSPGQGFYGYTF.

The CDR3 bases are TGTGCCAGCAGCCTCACTAGCGGGGGGAACAATGAGCAGTTCTTC. The encoded protein is CASSLTSGGNNEQFF. V and J are TRBV7-3 and TRBJ2-1; 12 nucleotides align to TRBD2. Germline lookup yields CDR1 SGHTA and CDR2 FQGTGA. Trimming at V came to 5 bases and at J to 5 bases, leaving 4 bases not matched to a gene. This CDR3 contains 15 residues.

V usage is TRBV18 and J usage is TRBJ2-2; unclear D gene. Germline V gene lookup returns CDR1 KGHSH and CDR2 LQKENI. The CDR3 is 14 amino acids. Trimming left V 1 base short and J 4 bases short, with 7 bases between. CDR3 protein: CASSPLIATGELFF. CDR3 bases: TGTGCCAGCTCACCACTAATAGCCACCGGGGAGCTGTTTTTT.

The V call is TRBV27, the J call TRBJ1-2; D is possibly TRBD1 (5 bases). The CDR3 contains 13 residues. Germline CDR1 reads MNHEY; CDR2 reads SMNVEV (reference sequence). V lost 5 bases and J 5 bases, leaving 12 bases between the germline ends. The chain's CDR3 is CASSPWGGYGYTF. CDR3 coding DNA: TGTGCCAGCAGTCCATGGGGGGGATATGGCTACACCTTC.

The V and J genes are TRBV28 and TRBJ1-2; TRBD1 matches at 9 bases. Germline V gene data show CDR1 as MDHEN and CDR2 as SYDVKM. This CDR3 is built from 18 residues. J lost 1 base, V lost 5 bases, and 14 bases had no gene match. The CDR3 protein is CASSPQPGQGPINYGYTF. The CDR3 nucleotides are TGTGCCAGCAGTCCACAACCGGGACAGGGACCAATTAACTATGGCTACACCTTC.

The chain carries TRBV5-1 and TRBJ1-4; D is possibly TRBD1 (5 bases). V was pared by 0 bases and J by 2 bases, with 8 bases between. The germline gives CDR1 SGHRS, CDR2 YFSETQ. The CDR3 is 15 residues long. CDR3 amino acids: CASSLGDSTNEKLFF. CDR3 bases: TGCGCCAGCAGCTTGGGGGACTCGACTAATGAAAAACTGTTTTTT. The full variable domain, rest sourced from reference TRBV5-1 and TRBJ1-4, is KAGVTQTPRYLIKTRGQQVTLSCSPISGHRSVSWYQQTPGQGLQFLFEYFSETQRNKGNFPGRFSGRQFSNSRSEMNVSTLELGDSALYLCASSLGDSTNEKLFFGSGTQLSVL.

The CDR3 nucleotides are TGCGCCAGCAGCTTGGAGGTAGGGGCCTCAGGGACCCAGTACTTC. Encoded protein: CASSLEVGASGTQYF. The chain carries TRBV5-1 and TRBJ2-5, with a possible D match to TRBD1 (5 bases). V dropped 0 bases and J dropped 7 bases, with 16 bases sitting between them. The CDR3 is 15 residues long. Looked up from germline, CDR1 is SGHRS and CDR2 is YFSETQ. The full variable domain, completed using reference TRBV5-1 and TRBJ2-5, is KAGVTQTPRYLIKTRGQQVTLSCSPISGHRSVSWYQQTPGQGLQFLFEYFSETQRNKGNFPGRFSGRQFSNSRSEMNVSTLELGDSALYLCASSLEVGASGTQYFGPGTRLLVL.

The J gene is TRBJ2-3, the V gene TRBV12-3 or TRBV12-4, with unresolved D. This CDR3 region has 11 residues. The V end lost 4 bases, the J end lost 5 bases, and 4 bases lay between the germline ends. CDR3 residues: CASSSGDTQYF. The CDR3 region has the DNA TGTGCCAGCAGTTCGGGAGATACGCAGTATTTT.

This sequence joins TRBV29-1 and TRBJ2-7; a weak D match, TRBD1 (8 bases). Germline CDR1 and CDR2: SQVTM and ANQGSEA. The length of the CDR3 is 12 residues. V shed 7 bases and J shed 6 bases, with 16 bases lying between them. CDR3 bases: TGCAGCGCTGGGACTACAGGGGGCGAGCAGTACTTC. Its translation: CSAGTTGGEQYF.

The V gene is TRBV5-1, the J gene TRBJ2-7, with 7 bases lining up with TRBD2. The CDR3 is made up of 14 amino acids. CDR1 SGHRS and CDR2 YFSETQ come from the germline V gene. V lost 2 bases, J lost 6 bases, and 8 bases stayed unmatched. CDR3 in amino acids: CASSLTPGGREQYF. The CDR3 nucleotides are TGCGCCAGCAGCTTAACACCGGGGGGTCGCGAGCAGTACTTC.

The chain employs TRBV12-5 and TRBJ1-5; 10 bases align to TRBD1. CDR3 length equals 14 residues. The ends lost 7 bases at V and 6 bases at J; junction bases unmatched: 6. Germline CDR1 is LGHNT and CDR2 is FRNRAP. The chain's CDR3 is CASVGGTGVQPQHF. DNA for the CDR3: TGTGCTAGTGTTGGGGGGACAGGGGTTCAGCCCCAGCATTTT.

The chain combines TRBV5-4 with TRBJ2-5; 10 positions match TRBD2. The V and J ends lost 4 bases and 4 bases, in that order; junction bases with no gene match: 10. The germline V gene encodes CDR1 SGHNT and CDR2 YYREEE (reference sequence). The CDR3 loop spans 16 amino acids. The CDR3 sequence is CASSPQRGGWAETQYF. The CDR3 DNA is TGTGCCAGCAGCCCTCAGCGGGGGGGCTGGGCAGAGACCCAGTACTTC.

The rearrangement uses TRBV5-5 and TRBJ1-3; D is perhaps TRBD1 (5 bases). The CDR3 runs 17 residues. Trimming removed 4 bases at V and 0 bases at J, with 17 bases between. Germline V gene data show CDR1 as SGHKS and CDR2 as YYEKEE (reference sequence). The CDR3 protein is CASSRRGGAISGNTIYF. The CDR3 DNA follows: TGTGCCAGCAGCCGACGGGGAGGGGCGATCTCTGGAAACACCATATATTTT.

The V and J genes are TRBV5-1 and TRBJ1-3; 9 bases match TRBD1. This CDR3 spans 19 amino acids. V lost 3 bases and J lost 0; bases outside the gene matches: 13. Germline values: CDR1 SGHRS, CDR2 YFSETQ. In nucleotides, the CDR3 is TGCGCCAGCAGCTGGTGGGGACAGGGCTCGAAGAGCTCTGGAAACACCATATATTTT. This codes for CASSWWGQGSKSSGNTIYF.

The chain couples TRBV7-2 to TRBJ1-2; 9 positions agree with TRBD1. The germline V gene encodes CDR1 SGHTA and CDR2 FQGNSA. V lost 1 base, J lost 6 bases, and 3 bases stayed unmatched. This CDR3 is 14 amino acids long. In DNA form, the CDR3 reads TGTGCCAGCAGCTTAGTTGGGACAGGGAATGGCTACACCTTC. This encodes CASSLVGTGNGYTF.

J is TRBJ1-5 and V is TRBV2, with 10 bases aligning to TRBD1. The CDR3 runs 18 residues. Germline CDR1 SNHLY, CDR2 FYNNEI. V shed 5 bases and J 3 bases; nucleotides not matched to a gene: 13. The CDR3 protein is CASSRDRGDGGNNQPQHF. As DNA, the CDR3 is TGTGCCAGCAGTCGGGACAGGGGTGACGGGGGGAACAATCAGCCCCAGCATTTT.

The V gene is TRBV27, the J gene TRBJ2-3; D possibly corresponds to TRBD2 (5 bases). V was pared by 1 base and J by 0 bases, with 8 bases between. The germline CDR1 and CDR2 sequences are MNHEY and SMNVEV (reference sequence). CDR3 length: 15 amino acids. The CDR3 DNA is TGTGCCAGCAGTTTATTCCGGACTAGCACAGATACGCAGTATTTT. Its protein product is CASSLFRTSTDTQYF.

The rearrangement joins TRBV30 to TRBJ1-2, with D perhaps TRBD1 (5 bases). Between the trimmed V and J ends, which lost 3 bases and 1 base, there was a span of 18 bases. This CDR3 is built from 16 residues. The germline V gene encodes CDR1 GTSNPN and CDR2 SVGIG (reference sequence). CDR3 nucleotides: TGTGCCTGGAGAACCGGTCGACAGTGGCTTAACTATGGCTACACCTTC. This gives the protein CAWRTGRQWLNYGYTF.

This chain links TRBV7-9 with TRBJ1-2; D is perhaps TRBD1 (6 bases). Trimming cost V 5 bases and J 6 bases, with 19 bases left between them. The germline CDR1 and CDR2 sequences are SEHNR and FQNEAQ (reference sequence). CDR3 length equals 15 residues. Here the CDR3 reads CASSDVGGAHDGYTF. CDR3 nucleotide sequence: TGTGCCAGCAGCGACGTCGGGGGGGCTCACGATGGCTACACCTTC.

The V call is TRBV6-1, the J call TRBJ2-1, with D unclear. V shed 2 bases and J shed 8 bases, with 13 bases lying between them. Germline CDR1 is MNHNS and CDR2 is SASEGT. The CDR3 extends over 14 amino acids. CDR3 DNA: TGTGCCAGCAGTGAAACTGGCGAGGTCCATGAGCAGTTCTTC. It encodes CASSETGEVHEQFF.

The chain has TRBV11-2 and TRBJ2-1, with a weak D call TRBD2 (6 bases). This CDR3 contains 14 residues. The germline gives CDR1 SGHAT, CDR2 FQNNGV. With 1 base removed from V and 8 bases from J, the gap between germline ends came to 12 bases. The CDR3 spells CASSLGLTRDEQFF. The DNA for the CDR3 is TGTGCCAGCAGCTTAGGCTTGACTAGGGATGAGCAGTTCTTC.

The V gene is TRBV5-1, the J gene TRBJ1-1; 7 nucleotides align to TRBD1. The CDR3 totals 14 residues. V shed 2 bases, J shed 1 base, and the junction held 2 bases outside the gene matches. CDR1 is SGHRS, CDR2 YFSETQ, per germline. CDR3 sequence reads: CASSLRTGNTEAFF. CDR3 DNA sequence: TGCGCCAGCAGCTTAAGGACAGGGAACACTGAAGCTTTCTTT.